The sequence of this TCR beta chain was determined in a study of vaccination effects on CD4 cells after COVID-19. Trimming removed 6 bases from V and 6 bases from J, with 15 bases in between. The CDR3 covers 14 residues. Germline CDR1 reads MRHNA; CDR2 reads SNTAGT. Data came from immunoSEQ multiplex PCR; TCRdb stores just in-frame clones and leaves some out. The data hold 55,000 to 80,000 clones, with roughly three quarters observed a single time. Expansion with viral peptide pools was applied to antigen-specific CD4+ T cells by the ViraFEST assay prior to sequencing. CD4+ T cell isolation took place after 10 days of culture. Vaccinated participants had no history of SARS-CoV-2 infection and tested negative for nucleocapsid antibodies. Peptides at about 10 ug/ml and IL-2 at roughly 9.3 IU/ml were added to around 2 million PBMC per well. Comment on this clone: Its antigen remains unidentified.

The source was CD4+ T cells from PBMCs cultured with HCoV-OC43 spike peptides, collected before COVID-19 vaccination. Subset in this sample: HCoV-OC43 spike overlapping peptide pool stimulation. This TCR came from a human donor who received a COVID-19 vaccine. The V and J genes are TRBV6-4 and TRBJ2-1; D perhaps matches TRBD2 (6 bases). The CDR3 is CASSPAGLRNEQFF. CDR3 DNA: TGTGCCAGCAGCCCGGCGGGGCTCCGCAATGAGCAGTTCTTC.